Reported below is one T cell receptor (beta chain). Its antigen is unknown. Per the germline V gene, CDR1 is MDHEN and CDR2 is SYDVKM. The CDR3 runs to 17 residues. V shed 5 bases and J 2 bases; nucleotides not matched to a gene: 8. Using immunoSEQ multiplex PCR, the repertoire was profiled, and TCRdb retains in-frame clones only, with some absent. Seen here are about 76,000 clones, approximately 88% observed once, and the top ten hold roughly 4.3%. The data originate from a study of T cell responses to AZD1222 COVID-19 vaccine. Study-wide points: Clonal diversity may have been underestimated, and the donors were mostly white British, with more females than males. Targeting of unmutated variant regions was reportedly seen in nearly half of spike-specific TCRs.

The TCR sequence derives from an adult in good health. This chain links TRBV28 with TRBJ2-2, with 10 nucleotides matching TRBD1. The input for sequencing was peripheral blood, taken on day 0 of MenACWY control vaccination. The CDR3 region has the DNA TGTGCCAGCAGTCGACAGGGGGCTATCTCCAACACCGGGGAGCTGTTTTTT. It translates to CASSRQGAISNTGELFF.